This T cell receptor beta chain originates from a study of beta chain features in type 1 diabetes. Concerning this clone: Its antigen is currently unknown.

V shed 0 bases and J shed 7 bases, with 10 bases lying between them. This CDR3 is 14 amino acids long. CDR1 is SGHDT and CDR2 is YYEEEE in the germline V gene. All of the isolated RNA was reverse transcribed, so expressed TCRB transcripts were sequenced. Clones were read by immunoSEQ multiplex PCR, and TCRdb kept only the in-frame ones, dropping some. The profile shows 200,000 to 300,000 clones, 13% to 15% of them singletons. Whole-study results and caveats: A moderate, significant TCRB CDR3 shortening appeared in type 1 diabetes across four CD4+ subsets. Insertion counts at VDJ junctions were lower in type 1 diabetes patients, who also showed more deletions there.

This sequence joins TRBV5-6 and TRBJ1-4; no firm D call. The sample was naive CD4+ T cells from blood. This receptor was identified in a middle-aged woman in good health. CDR3 in DNA: TGTGCCAGCAGCTTGGCCCTTACGGGTGAAAAACTGTTTTTT. Its translation is CASSLALTGEKLFF. The full variable domain, its missing parts supplied by reference TRBV5-6 and TRBJ1-4, is DAGVTQSPTHLIKTRGQQVTLRCSPKSGHDTVSWYQQALGQGPQFIFQYYEEEERQRGNFPDRFSGHQFPNYSSELNVNALLLGDSALYLCASSLALTGEKLFFGSGTQLSVL.